This paragraph reports one T cell receptor (beta chain). Deletions cut 2 bases from V and 8 bases from J, with 13 bases between. Germline V gene data show CDR1 as SEHNR and CDR2 as FQNEAQ (reference sequence). This CDR3 region has 15 residues. Original analysis: Amplification of reference gene primers provided the estimated nucleated cell counts. Assay: immunoSEQ multiplex PCR; the TCRdb copy retains only in-frame clones and omits some. V, J and clone size were drawn from that table, and D and trimming were deduced from the DNA. Among over 150,000 clones listed, 90% to 95% were seen once. This specimen comes from a study of blood T cell repertoires in COVID-19. The overall study: COVID-19 samples collected from the United States, Italy and Spain covered acute and convalescent phases. PBMCs, B-cell-depleted T cells, or T cells were the source of the cDNA or gDNA that made up the material.

The chain carries TRBV7-9 and TRBJ1-6; possible D gene TRBD1, 6 bases. Input material: peripheral blood. This receptor was obtained from a man over 45 with acute or convalescent COVID-19. CDR3 region: CASSLFTGKHSPLHF. CDR3 DNA sequence: TGTGCCAGCAGCTTATTTACAGGGAAACATTCACCCCTCCACTTT. Full variable domain (outside the CDR3, taken from reference TRBV7-9 and TRBJ1-6): DTGVSQNPRHKITKRGQNVTFRCDPISEHNRLYWYRQTLGQGPEFLTYFQNEAQLEKSRLLSDRFSAERPKGSFSTLEIQRTEQGDSAMYLCASSLFTGKHSPLHFGNGTRLTVT.